This is a list of T cell receptor beta chains from one sample in a study of spatial heterogeneity in lung cancer. Via MiXCR, TCRdb re-called the 5' RACE reads, giving one row per CDR3 protein. Found here are approximately 26,000 distinct CDR3 sequences, around 8.8% of them singletons; the top ten hold 7.5% to 8%. The sample here was lung tumor tissue, taken at surgery. Receptors were obtained from a male donor with early-stage non-small cell lung cancer. CDR3s include the opening cysteine and the closing phenylalanine or tryptophan. D genes are given only for firm matches. Expanded clones get a size class; other rows say once, few or many, or leave the size out.

DNA: TGTGCCAGCAGCCCCGGGACTAGCGGGAGGGCCCGGGGTTTCAACATTCAGTACTTC; CDR3: CASSPGTSGRARGFNIQYF; D: TRBD2; J: TRBJ2-4; V: TRBV3-1; size: many
DNA: TGTGCCAGCAGCCAAGCTGGCGGGAGCCGGGAGACCCAGTACTTC; CDR3: CASSQAGGSRETQYF; D: TRBD2; J: TRBJ2-5; V: TRBV4-2; size: many
DNA: TGTGCCAGCAGTTCTCTGGTGGACACTGAAGCTTTCTTT; CDR3: CASSSLVDTEAFF; D: .; J: TRBJ1-1; V: TRBV12-3/TRBV12-4; size: many
DNA: TGTGCCAGCAGCGTAACGGGGGGGAGCACAGATACGCAGTATTTT; CDR3: CASSVTGGSTDTQYF; D: TRBD2; J: TRBJ2-3; V: TRBV9; size: few
DNA: TGTGCCAGCAGTAGGGAGCGGTTCAATGAGCAGTTCTTC; CDR3: CASSRERFNEQFF; D: .; J: TRBJ2-1; V: TRBV6-4; size: many
DNA: TGTGCCAGCAGCTCCGGACAGTGGGACATTCAGTACTTC; CDR3: CASSSGQWDIQYF; D: .; J: TRBJ2-4; V: TRBV11-2; size: many
DNA: TGTGCCACCAGTGACCCCGGACGCCCCTACGAGCAGTACTTC; CDR3: CATSDPGRPYEQYF; D: .; J: TRBJ2-7; V: TRBV24-1; size: many
DNA: TGCAGTGCTAAATTGGGGAACACTGAAGCTTTCTTT; CDR3: CSAKLGNTEAFF; D: .; J: TRBJ1-1; V: TRBV20-1; size: many
DNA: TGTGCCAGCAGCTTAAACAGAGACATTAGTGGGAAACTGTTTTTT; CDR3: CASSLNRDISGKLFF; D: .; J: TRBJ1-4; V: TRBV11-2; size: many
DNA: TGCGCCAGCAGTCAATATGGGGGACAGAGAACATATAGCAATCAGCCCCAGCATTTT; CDR3: CASSQYGGQRTYSNQPQHF; D: TRBD1; J: TRBJ1-5; V: TRBV23-1; size: few
DNA: TGTGCCAGCAGTGACGGGGGGACCAGCACAGATACGCAGTATTTT; CDR3: CASSDGGTSTDTQYF; D: .; J: TRBJ2-3; V: TRBV6-4; size: .
DNA: TGTGCCAGCAGGCACAGACGGGGAAGGGAGACCCAGTACTTC; CDR3: CASRHRRGRETQYF; D: .; J: TRBJ2-5; V: TRBV6-6; size: many
DNA: TGTGCCAGCAGCATTAGCGGGAAGACCAAAAACATTCAGTACTTC; CDR3: CASSISGKTKNIQYF; D: TRBD2; J: TRBJ2-4; V: TRBV6-2/TRBV6-3; size: .
DNA: TGTGCCAGCAGTTTATCGGTGGGAGCCAAAAACATTCAGTACTTC; CDR3: CASSLSVGAKNIQYF; D: .; J: TRBJ2-4; V: TRBV28; size: many
DNA: TGTGCCAGCAGCCCCCAAAGCCCACAAGAAGCTTTCTTT; CDR3: CASSPQSPQEAFF; D: .; J: TRBJ1-1; V: TRBV7-2; size: .
DNA: TGCAGCGCATGGACCCGACAGTCTAACACTGAAGCTTTCTTT; CDR3: CSAWTRQSNTEAFF; D: .; J: TRBJ1-1; V: TRBV29-1; size: many
DNA: TGTGCCAGCAGTCTCAGGGATCCTGGGGCCAACGTCCTGACTTTC; CDR3: CASSLRDPGANVLTF; D: .; J: TRBJ2-6; V: TRBV27; size: many
DNA: TGTGCCAGCGGCCGACCGGCGGGGTTTAAGTACGAGCAGTACTTC; CDR3: CASGRPAGFKYEQYF; D: .; J: TRBJ2-7; V: TRBV28; size: few
DNA: TGCGCCAGCAGCGAGGGGACGGATCGGCCCCAGCATTTT; CDR3: CASSEGTDRPQHF; D: .; J: TRBJ1-5; V: TRBV5-1; size: few
DNA: TGTGCCAGCTCACCCTACCAGGGGTCCGCGAACACCGGGGAGCTGTTTTTT; CDR3: CASSPYQGSANTGELFF; D: .; J: TRBJ2-2; V: TRBV18; size: .